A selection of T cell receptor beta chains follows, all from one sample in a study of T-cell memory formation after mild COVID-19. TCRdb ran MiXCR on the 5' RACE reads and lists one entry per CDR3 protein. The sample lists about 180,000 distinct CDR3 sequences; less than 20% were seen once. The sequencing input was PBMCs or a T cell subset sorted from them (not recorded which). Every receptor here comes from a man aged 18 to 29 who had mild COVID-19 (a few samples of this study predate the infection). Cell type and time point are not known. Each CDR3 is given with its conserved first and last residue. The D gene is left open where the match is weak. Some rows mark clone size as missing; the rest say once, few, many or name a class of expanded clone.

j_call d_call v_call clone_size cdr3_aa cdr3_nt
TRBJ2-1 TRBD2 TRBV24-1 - CATTSGGDEQFF TGTGCCACCACTAGCGGGGGTGATGAGCAGTTCTTC
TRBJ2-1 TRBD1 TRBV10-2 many CASNPGQGAHNEQFF TGCGCCAGCAACCCGGGACAGGGGGCACACAATGAGCAGTTCTTC
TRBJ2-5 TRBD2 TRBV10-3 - CAISRAASGVSGETQYF TGTGCCATCTCCCGGGCGGCTAGCGGGGTGTCGGGGGAGACCCAGTACTTC
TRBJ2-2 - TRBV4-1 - CASSQGQGNTGELFF TGCGCCAGCAGCCAAGGGCAGGGCAACACCGGGGAGCTGTTTTTT
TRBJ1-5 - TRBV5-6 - CASSQGRQGLKPQHF TGTGCCAGCAGCCAGGGGCGGCAGGGGCTAAAGCCCCAGCATTTT
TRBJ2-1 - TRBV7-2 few CASSPNAGRNEQFF TGTGCCAGCAGCCCAAACGCGGGTCGCAATGAGCAGTTCTTC
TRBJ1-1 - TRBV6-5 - CASRRLDSSDLAFF TGTGCCAGCCGACGATTGGACAGTTCTGATCTGGCTTTCTTT
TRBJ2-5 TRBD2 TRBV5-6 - CASSLNGGEGQETQYF TGTGCCAGCAGCTTGAACGGCGGGGAGGGGCAAGAGACCCAGTACTTC
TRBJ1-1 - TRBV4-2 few CASSRSDGITEAFF TGTGCCAGCAGCCGATCGGACGGTATCACTGAAGCTTTCTTT
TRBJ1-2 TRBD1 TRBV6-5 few CASIGTGMRPGYTF TGTGCCAGCATCGGGACAGGGATGAGGCCTGGCTACACCTTC
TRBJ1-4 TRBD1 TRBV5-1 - CASSIQGRLNEKLFF TGCGCCAGCAGCATACAGGGGCGCCTTAATGAAAAACTGTTTTTT
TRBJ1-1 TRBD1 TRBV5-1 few CASSPGQRMNTEAFF TGCGCCAGCAGCCCGGGACAGAGGATGAACACTGAAGCTTTCTTT
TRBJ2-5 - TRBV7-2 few CASSLAVDQETQYF TGTGCCAGCAGCTTAGCGGTCGATCAAGAGACCCAGTACTTC
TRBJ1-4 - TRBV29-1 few CSVEDPVGGRKLFF TGCAGCGTTGAAGATCCAGTTGGGGGGAGAAAACTGTTTTTT
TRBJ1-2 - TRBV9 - CASSGVKQANYGYTF TGTGCCAGCAGCGGTGTGAAGCAAGCTAACTATGGCTACACCTTC
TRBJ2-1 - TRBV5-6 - CASSLGVGNEQFF TGTGCCAGCAGCTTGGGGGTCGGCAATGAGCAGTTCTTC
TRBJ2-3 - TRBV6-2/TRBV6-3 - CASRSGPRSTDTQYF TGTGCCAGCAGGTCGGGCCCCCGTAGCACAGATACGCAGTATTTT
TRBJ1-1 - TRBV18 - CATQARPNTEAFF TGTGCCACCCAAGCTCGACCGAACACTGAAGCTTTCTTT
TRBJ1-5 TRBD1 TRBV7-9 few CASSPGQGQPQHF TGTGCCAGCAGCCCGGGACAGGGTCAGCCCCAGCATTTT
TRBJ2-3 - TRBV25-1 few CASSRHADTQYF TGTGCCAGCAGTCGACACGCGGATACGCAGTATTTT
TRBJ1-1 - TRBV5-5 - CASSLYREGTEAFF TGTGCCAGCAGCTTGTACAGGGAGGGCACTGAAGCTTTCTTT
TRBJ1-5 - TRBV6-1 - CASSGGTAGSQPQHF TGTGCCAGCAGTGGAGGGACGGCCGGGAGTCAGCCCCAGCATTTT
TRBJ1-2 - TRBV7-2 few CASSWTDYGYTF TGTGCCAGCAGCTGGACAGACTATGGCTACACCTTC
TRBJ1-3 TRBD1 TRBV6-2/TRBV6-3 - CASSRPTGTGNTIYF TGTGCCAGCAGTCGACCGACAGGGACTGGAAACACCATATATTTT
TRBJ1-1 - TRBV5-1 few CASSELFQGSTEAFF TGCGCCAGCAGCGAGTTGTTTCAGGGATCCACTGAAGCTTTCTTT
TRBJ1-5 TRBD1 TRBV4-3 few CASSHRTGGNQPQHF TGCGCCAGCAGCCATCGGACAGGGGGGAATCAGCCCCAGCATTTT
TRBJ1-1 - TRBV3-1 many CASMKQGYTEAFF TGTGCCAGCATGAAACAGGGTTACACTGAAGCTTTCTTT
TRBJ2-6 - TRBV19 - CASSIQGRGANVLTF TGTGCCAGTAGTATCCAGGGGCGGGGGGCCAACGTCCTGACTTTC
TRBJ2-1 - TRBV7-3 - CASSLNQGISYNEQFF TGTGCCAGCAGCTTAAATCAGGGCATCTCCTACAATGAGCAGTTCTTC
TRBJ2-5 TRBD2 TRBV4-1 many CASSQETSGQETQYF TGCGCCAGCAGCCAAGAGACTAGCGGCCAAGAGACCCAGTACTTC
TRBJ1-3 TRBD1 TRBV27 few CASSLGQGAGNTIYF TGTGCCAGCAGTTTAGGACAGGGGGCTGGAAACACCATATATTTT
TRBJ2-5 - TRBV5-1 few CASSLSGRQETQYF TGCGCCAGCAGCTTATCAGGGAGACAAGAGACCCAGTACTTC
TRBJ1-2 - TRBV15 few CATSGGGRSNYGYTF TGTGCCACCAGCGGGGGTGGGCGATCTAACTATGGCTACACCTTC
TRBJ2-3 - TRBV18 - CASSPQTKAYTQYF TGTGCCAGCTCACCACAAACCAAAGCATATACGCAGTATTTT
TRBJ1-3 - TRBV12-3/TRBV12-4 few CASSSGPRDTIYF TGTGCCAGCAGCTCAGGGCCCCGTGACACCATATATTTT
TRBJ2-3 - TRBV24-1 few CATSDLLADTQYF TGTGCCACCAGTGATTTGCTCGCAGATACGCAGTATTTT